Below are 24 T cell receptor beta chains sequenced from a single sample in a study of identical twins (TCRdb year 2016). To prepare the library, 5' RACE was applied. Sequencing was carried out with an Illumina HiSeq 2000. TCRdb ran its own pipeline on the public reads, namely fastp trimming at Q25 and MiXCR clone calling, and kept in-frame beta chains. Each record represents a unique CDR3 protein, reported with the most common genes and DNA among its rows. The sample contains hundreds of thousands of distinct CDR3 sequences, approximately 13% of them found a single time. The ten biggest clones cover approximately 7.9% of the sample. This sample was also put to use in a study of yellow fever vaccine responses in identical twins.

The specimen sequenced was CD8+ T cells sorted from blood. The receptors come from a woman younger than 35 in good health.

This clonotype was seen more than once but under ten times. The chain recombines TRBV20-1 with TRBJ2-7, with 9 bases identical to TRBD2. The CDR3 covers 15 residues. Trimming cost V 3 bases and J 3 bases; bases outside gene matches: 9. The germline V gene has CDR1 DFQATT and CDR2 SNEGSKA (reference sequence). The CDR3 loop is CSASVAGGPYYEQYF. The CDR3 DNA sequence: TGCAGTGCTAGTGTGGCGGGAGGGCCGTACTACGAGCAGTACTTC.

This chain links TRBV15 with TRBJ2-7, with a tentative D call TRBD2 (6 bases). The germline V gene has CDR1 LNHNV and CDR2 YYDKDF (reference sequence). Trimming took off 8 bases at V and 5 bases at J, with 13 bases between the two ends. The CDR3 is 12 amino acids. CDR3 residues: CATGLAKNEQYF. The CDR3, as DNA: TGTGCCACCGGGCTAGCGAAGAACGAGCAGTACTTC.

V usage is TRBV12-3 or TRBV12-4 and J usage is TRBJ1-1; no firm D call. This CDR3 comprises 13 residues. Between the trimmed V and J ends, which lost 4 bases and 5 bases, there was a span of 11 bases. CDR3 DNA: TGTGCCAGCAGTTGGCCCCGGGTGACTGAAGCTTTCTTT. Its protein product is CASSWPRVTEAFF.

The rearrangement links TRBV6-1 to TRBJ2-6; D might be TRBD1 (6 bases). The CDR3 has 18 amino acids. Trimming removed 3 bases at V and 0 bases at J, with 15 bases between. Germline V gene lookup returns CDR1 MNHNS and CDR2 SASEGT. The CDR3 protein is CASSDRGRDHSGANVLTF. As DNA, the CDR3 is TGTGCCAGCAGTGACAGGGGTCGGGACCACTCTGGGGCCAACGTCCTGACTTTC.

The V and J genes are TRBV4-1 and TRBJ2-3; maybe TRBD2 (6 bases). The CDR3 has 18 residues. Per germline, CDR1 MGHRA and CDR2 YSYEKL. With 1 base removed from V and 0 bases from J, the gap between germline ends came to 17 bases. CDR3 residues: CASSQVLIGGSSTDTQYF. The CDR3 nucleotides are TGCGCCAGCAGCCAAGTTTTAATCGGGGGAAGCAGCACAGATACGCAGTATTTT.

J is TRBJ1-3 and V is TRBV6-5; D might be TRBD1 (5 bases). The CDR3 consists of 14 residues. V lost 2 bases and J lost 4, with 9 bases in between. Germline V gene lookup returns CDR1 MNHEY and CDR2 SVGAGI. CDR3 DNA sequence: TGTGCCAGCAGTTACGGGACCCCGGGAAACACCATATATTTT. It is translated as CASSYGTPGNTIYF.

CDR3 loop: CASSGTWETSTDTQYF. CDR3 nucleotides: TGTGCCAGCAGTGGGACGTGGGAAACTAGCACAGATACGCAGTATTTT. This sequence joins TRBV2 and TRBJ2-3; D not resolved. The CDR3 is 16 amino acids. The germline V gene encodes CDR1 SNHLY and CDR2 FYNNEI. The V and J ends lost 4 bases and 0 bases respectively, with 14 bases between them. Full variable domain (rest looked up from reference TRBV2 and TRBJ2-3): EPEVTQTPSHQVTQMGQEVILRCVPISNHLYFYWYRQILGQKVEFLVSFYNNEISEKSEIFDDQFSVERPDGSNFTLKIRSTKLEDSAMYFCASSGTWETSTDTQYFGPGTRLTVL.

Ten or more counts support this clonotype. V is TRBV20-1 and J is TRBJ2-7; D possibly matches TRBD1 or TRBD2 (5 bases each). The CDR3 length is 12 residues. The germline V and J ends were trimmed by 2 bases and 4 bases, with 9 bases remaining between them. Germline loops: CDR1 DFQATT, CDR2 SNEGSKA (reference sequence). This chain's CDR3 is CSARLGEYEQYF. For the CDR3, the DNA is TGCAGTGCTAGATTAGGGGAGTACGAGCAGTACTTC.

CDR3 nucleotides: TGCAGTGCTCCGTTAGCGGGAGGAACCTACAATGAGCAGTTCTTC. As protein: CSAPLAGGTYNEQFF. The V and J genes are TRBV20-1 and TRBJ2-1; 10 bases are a match to TRBD2. This CDR3 comprises 15 residues. V trimming: 5 bases; J trimming: 2 bases; junction bases outside the gene matches: 6. Per the germline V gene, CDR1 is DFQATT and CDR2 is SNEGSKA (reference sequence).

This clonotype was counted between two and nine times. V is TRBV29-1 and J is TRBJ2-5, with 8 positions matching TRBD1. Trimming removed 6 bases from V and 5 bases from J; junction bases left unmatched: 8. The germline CDR1 and CDR2 sequences are SQVTM and ANQGSEA. The CDR3 spans 13 residues. CDR3 bases: TGCAGCGTAGCCTCAGGGGGCACGGAGACCCAGTACTTC. It yields the protein CSVASGGTETQYF.

The genes are TRBV9 and TRBJ1-1, with D uncertain. V was trimmed by 4 bases and J by 5 bases, leaving 9 bases between them. CDR3 length equals 12 residues. Germline V lookup: CDR1 SGDLS, CDR2 YYNGEE. The CDR3 nucleotides are TGTGCCAGCAGCCCCATCAGTACTGAAGCTTTCTTT. Translating it yields CASSPISTEAFF.

In this sample, this clonotype turned up a few times. The chain joins TRBV7-9 to TRBJ2-1, with D possibly matching TRBD1 (5 bases). V lost 6 bases to trimming and J lost 2 bases, with 17 bases between them. The germline CDR1 and CDR2 sequences are SEHNR and FQNEAQ (reference sequence). This CDR3 spans 16 amino acids. In DNA form, the CDR3 reads TGTGCCAGCAGGAAAATTGGTCAGGGTCCCTACAATGAGCAGTTCTTC. This translates into CASRKIGQGPYNEQFF.

This clonotype was detected a few times. The chain couples TRBV7-9 to TRBJ1-4; TRBD1 is a possible D gene (6 bases). The CDR3 totals 16 residues. Germline V CDR1 and CDR2: SEHNR, FQNEAQ (reference sequence). V dropped 6 bases and J dropped 5 bases, with 19 bases sitting between them. The CDR3 DNA is TGTGCCAGCAGTCCGTTCCGGGGGACATGGAATGAAAAACTGTTTTTT. This translates into CASSPFRGTWNEKLFF.

This clonotype was found many times. The chain employs TRBV29-1 and TRBJ2-2; TRBD1 matches at 10 bases. CDR3 size: 14 residues. In germline, CDR1 is SQVTM, CDR2 ANQGSEA. The V segment lost 3 bases and the J segment 6 bases; nucleotides outside the gene matches: 4. CDR3 nucleotide sequence: TGCAGCGTTGATCCGGGACAGGGGTCCGGGGAGCTGTTTTTT. Amino acid sequence: CSVDPGQGSGELFF.

This chain's CDR3 is CATSRGVSPLHF. DNA for the CDR3: TGTGCCACCAGCAGGGGGGTTTCACCCCTCCACTTT. The V call is TRBV15, the J call TRBJ1-6, with a weak D call TRBD1 (5 bases). Trimming cost V 3 bases and J 9 bases, with 6 bases left between them. The CDR3 spans 12 residues. Germline-derived CDR1 and CDR2 are LNHNV and YYDKDF (reference sequence).

V usage is TRBV15 and J usage is TRBJ1-5, with 7 bases lining up with TRBD1. The CDR3 extends over 15 amino acids. CDR1 LNHNV and CDR2 YYDKDF come from the germline V gene (reference sequence). Germline trimming cut 7 bases from V and 8 bases from J; bases unmatched to any gene: 14. The CDR3 is CATNKARDSPKPQHF. The DNA for the CDR3 is TGTGCCACCAATAAAGCCCGGGACAGCCCTAAGCCCCAGCATTTT.

This chain uses TRBV4-1 with TRBJ2-7; 9 bases match TRBD2. CDR3 length equals 16 residues. Germline V lookup: CDR1 MGHRA, CDR2 YSYEKL. Trimming cost V 0 bases and J 4 bases; bases outside gene matches: 7. CDR3 sequence reads: CASSQDNSGSRYEQYF. The CDR3 coding sequence is TGCGCCAGCAGCCAAGATAATAGCGGGAGCCGTTACGAGCAGTACTTC.

This sequence joins TRBV29-1 and TRBJ1-5; no clear D. V was clipped by 6 bases and J by 0 bases, with 9 bases between them. The CDR3 has 13 residues. Per the germline V gene, CDR1 is SQVTM and CDR2 is ANQGSEA. The DNA for the CDR3 is TGCAGCGTCGGGGATTATAGCAATCAGCCCCAGCATTTT. It specifies CSVGDYSNQPQHF.

The chain carries TRBV5-5 and TRBJ1-1; the D gene is possibly TRBD1 (6 bases). The V gene's germline CDR1 is SGHKS and CDR2 YYEKEE (reference sequence). This CDR3 has 15 amino acids. Trimming shortened V by 3 bases and J by 5 bases, and 17 bases separated the two germline ends. This CDR3 is CASSSYGGTGTEAFF. The CDR3 DNA follows: TGTGCCAGCAGCTCTTACGGGGGCACGGGAACTGAAGCTTTCTTT.

This clonotype was recorded many times. As DNA, the CDR3 is TGTGCCAGCAGCGTAGGCAGCTACAATGAGCAGTTCTTC. Its translation: CASSVGSYNEQFF. The rearrangement uses TRBV9 and TRBJ2-1; no clear D gene. The CDR3 sequence is 13 residues long. Trimming removed 0 bases at V and 3 bases at J, with 4 bases between. Per germline, CDR1 SGDLS and CDR2 YYNGEE.

There are a few counts of this clonotype. The chain carries TRBV3-1 and TRBJ2-7, with D possibly TRBD1 on 5 matching bases. CDR3 size: 14 residues. The V gene lost 4 bases and the J gene lost 6 bases, with 16 bases spanning the gap. Per germline, CDR1 LGHDT and CDR2 YNNKEL (reference sequence). The CDR3 loop is CASSPPQGAAEQYF. CDR3 coding DNA: TGTGCCAGCAGCCCGCCCCAGGGTGCCGCCGAGCAGTACTTC.

This clonotype has only a few counts. The rearrangement joins TRBV12-3 or TRBV12-4 to TRBJ2-1; 8 bases map to TRBD2. The junction had 8 bases not matched to a gene; V was cut back by 3 bases and J by 4 bases. The CDR3 totals 16 residues. The CDR3 here is CASSFGGGPFYNEQFF. CDR3 bases: TGTGCCAGCAGTTTCGGGGGGGGGCCCTTTTACAATGAGCAGTTCTTC.

This chain uses TRBV6-4 with TRBJ2-1; TRBD2 agrees at 7 bases. The ends lost 0 bases at V and 2 bases at J; junction bases unmatched: 4. The V gene's germline CDR1 is MRHNA and CDR2 SNTAGT. This CDR3 is 16 amino acids long. The CDR3 bases are TGTGCCAGCAGTGACTCTTTGGCGGGAGCCTACAATGAGCAGTTCTTC. Its translation: CASSDSLAGAYNEQFF.

V gene TRBV6-2 or TRBV6-3 combines with J gene TRBJ2-1; D remains ambiguous. The germline V and J ends were trimmed by 5 bases and 2 bases, with 10 bases remaining between them. CDR3 length: 14 amino acids. CDR1 and CDR2 from the germline V gene are MNHEY and SVGEGT. The CDR3 DNA follows: TGTGCCAGCAGTGTCCTGGAGACCTACAATGAGCAGTTCTTC. Translating it yields CASSVLETYNEQFF.